The next 30 T cell receptor beta chains were all read from a single sample in a study of blood T cells in healthy people across ages (dated by TCRdb to between 2015 and 2017). The method behind the library was 5' RACE. Sequencing used an Illumina HiSeq 2500. The second PCR ran for roughly 6 to 11 cycles and used a J-beta primer mix along with a sample-barcoded 5' primer. The raw public data were reprocessed by TCRdb itself: fastp quality trimming at Q25, MiXCR clonotype calling, in-frame beta chains only. Under each unique CDR3 protein, matching rows form one entry showing the most common genes and DNA. This sample comprises approximately 1,000,000 distinct CDR3 sequences, roughly two fifths of them detected only once. Jointly, the top ten make up around 14% of the sample. Sample: blood. These receptors originate from a man younger than 35 in good health.

J is TRBJ1-4 and V is TRBV20-1; D is uncertain. The germline CDR1 and CDR2 sequences are DFQATT and SNEGSKA (reference sequence). V dropped 3 bases and J dropped 6 bases, with 20 bases sitting between them. The CDR3 totals 16 residues. The chain's CDR3 is CSASRQALGHDEKLFF. The CDR3 nucleotides are TGCAGTGCTAGCCGGCAGGCGCTAGGTCATGATGAAAAACTGTTTTTT.

Concerning this clonotype itself: The conserved closing phenylalanine or tryptophan is absent in this CDR3, likely reflecting a read error. The rearrangement joins TRBV7-3 to TRBJ2-3; D call uncertain. Germline V CDR1 and CDR2: SGHTA, FQGTGA. Trimming took 1 base from V and 1 from J, leaving 12 bases between them. The CDR3 contains 16 residues. As DNA, the CDR3 is TGTGCCAGCAGCTTAAACCCCGGGCCCCGCACAGATACGCAGTATTAT. It yields the protein CASSLNPGPRTDTQYY.

This clonotype occurred a few times. The V gene is TRBV12-3 or TRBV12-4, the J gene TRBJ2-5; D might be TRBD1 (6 bases). Trimming shortened V by 4 bases and J by 11 bases, and 23 bases separated the two germline ends. The CDR3 covers 15 residues. The CDR3 sequence: CASSSRGLRHNEQYF. The CDR3 region has the DNA TGTGCCAGCAGTTCAAGGGGGTTGCGCCACAATGAGCAGTACTTC.

The V gene is TRBV15, the J gene TRBJ2-3; the D is unclear. V lost 2 bases, J lost 2 bases, and 2 bases lay in between. The length of the CDR3 is 12 residues. Germline V gene data show CDR1 as LNHNV and CDR2 as YYDKDF (reference sequence). The CDR3 DNA reads TGTGCCACCAGCAGACACACAGATACGCAGTATTTT. Translating gives CATSRHTDTQYF.

This clonotype was picked up a small number of times. The rearrangement joins TRBV12-3 or TRBV12-4 to TRBJ2-7, with D maybe TRBD1 (5 bases). The V gene lost 5 bases and the J gene lost 7 bases, with 18 bases spanning the gap. CDR3 length: 14 residues. DNA of the CDR3: TGTGCCAGCAGTCCCCGGACAAGTCCACGTGAGCAGTACTTC. This gives the protein CASSPRTSPREQYF.

This clonotype was recorded a few times. The rearrangement joins TRBV5-5 to TRBJ1-1, with TRBD1 as a possible D gene (6 bases). Trimming shortened V by 3 bases and J by 4 bases, and 13 bases separated the two germline ends. Germline V gives CDR1 SGHKS, CDR2 YYEKEE (reference sequence). This CDR3 spans 14 amino acids. This CDR3 reads CASSYPGGGTEAFF. CDR3 DNA: TGTGCCAGCAGCTATCCCGGGGGCGGCACTGAAGCTTTCTTT.

The table lists this clonotype with a few counts. The chain combines TRBV19 with TRBJ2-7; D ambiguous. The germline CDR1 and CDR2 sequences are LNHDA and SQIVND (reference sequence). Trimming shortened V by 0 bases and J by 3 bases, and 6 bases separated the two germline ends. The CDR3 sequence is 13 residues long. The CDR3 DNA follows: TGTGCCAGTAGTATAGACTCAGGCTACGAGCAGTACTTC. Its protein product is CASSIDSGYEQYF.

The rearrangement uses TRBV20-1 and TRBJ2-3; D unclear. V lost 5 bases and J lost 7, with 7 bases in between. This CDR3 is built from 10 residues. Germline V gene data show CDR1 as DFQATT and CDR2 as SNEGSKA (reference sequence). CDR3 bases: TGCAGTGCTCCGGAGTATACGCAGTATTTT. Its protein product is CSAPEYTQYF.

This chain links TRBV11-2 with TRBJ2-3; TRBD2 aligns across 8 bases. V trimming: 3 bases; J trimming: 2 bases; junction bases outside the gene matches: 7. Germline CDR1 SGHAT, CDR2 FQNNGV. This CDR3 has 16 amino acids. As DNA, the CDR3 is TGTGCCAGCAGCTTTGGACTAGCATCACACACAGATACGCAGTATTTT. This translates into CASSFGLASHTDTQYF.

This clonotype was seen only a few times. V and J are TRBV7-2 and TRBJ2-4, with 12 positions matching TRBD2. The V gene end was trimmed by 3 bases and the J gene end by 2 bases; junction bases not matched to a gene: 2. Germline CDR1 reads SGHTA; CDR2 reads FQGNSA. The CDR3 is made up of 16 amino acids. CDR3 in amino acids: CASSFTSGGSKNIQYF. DNA for the CDR3: TGTGCCAGCAGCTTCACTAGCGGGGGGTCCAAAAACATTCAGTACTTC.

This clonotype was picked up many times. This sequence joins TRBV29-1 and TRBJ2-1; D perhaps matches TRBD2 (5 bases). V shed 6 bases and J shed 11 bases, with 8 bases lying between them. The germline V gene encodes CDR1 SQVTM and CDR2 ANQGSEA. CDR3 length equals 9 residues. The CDR3 DNA follows: TGCAGCGTGGAGGAGAAGCAGTTCTTC. Its translation: CSVEEKQFF.

The rearrangement joins TRBV28 to TRBJ1-4, with D perhaps matching TRBD1 (6 bases). The CDR3 is 15 residues long. Trimming took off 6 bases at V and 4 bases at J, with 15 bases between the two ends. Germline CDR1 and CDR2: MDHEN and SYDVKM. The CDR3 DNA sequence: TGTGCCAGCAGGCCTACAGGGAGGGGTAATGAAAAACTGTTTTTT. Protein product: CASRPTGRGNEKLFF. The full variable domain, in which reference TRBV28 and TRBJ1-4 provide the parts outside the CDR3, is DVKVTQSSRYLVKRTGEKVFLECVQDMDHENMFWYRQDPGLGLRLIYFSYDVKMKEKGDIPEGYSVSREKKERFSLILESASTNQTSMYLCASRPTGRGNEKLFFGSGTQLSVL.

The genes are TRBV20-1 and TRBJ2-5, with 8 bases aligning to TRBD2. Germline CDR1 reads DFQATT; CDR2 reads SNEGSKA (reference sequence). The CDR3 runs to 15 residues. Trimming took 0 bases from V and 4 from J; bases not matched to a gene: 7. CDR3 sequence: CSAREGTSIGETQYF. The DNA of the CDR3 is TGCAGTGCTAGAGAAGGGACTAGTATCGGAGAGACCCAGTACTTC.

The chain has TRBV18 and TRBJ2-7, with TRBD1 as a possible D gene (5 bases). The V end lost 1 base, the J end lost 2 bases, and 6 bases lay between the germline ends. Germline V gives CDR1 KGHSH, CDR2 LQKENI. The CDR3 runs to 13 residues. This CDR3 is CASSPLTAYEQYF. The CDR3 nucleotides are TGTGCCAGCTCACCACTGACAGCCTACGAGCAGTACTTC.

V and J are TRBV7-2 and TRBJ2-1; D gene ambiguous. Germline loops: CDR1 SGHTA, CDR2 FQGNSA. V was trimmed by 1 base and J by 12 bases, leaving 13 bases between them. The CDR3 has 13 residues. The CDR3 loop is CASSLGLPNLQFF. As DNA, the CDR3 is TGTGCCAGCAGCTTAGGCCTCCCGAACCTGCAGTTCTTC.

CDR3 bases: TGTGCCAGCAGCAAAATCCTGTCGGGGTTACAGGTTACATTCCATTGTGAAAAACTGTTTTTT. It codes for CASSKILSGLQVTFHCEKLFF. The chain combines TRBV21-1 with TRBJ1-4; the table's D call of TRBD1 was not tested on the DNA. TRBV21-1 is listed as a pseudogene. This CDR3 has 21 residues.

The CDR3 protein is CASGPLDRNGEKLFF. The CDR3 nucleotides are TGTGCCAGCGGACCTTTAGACAGGAACGGCGAAAAACTGTTTTTT. The V gene is TRBV27, the J gene TRBJ1-4, with D possibly matching TRBD1 (6 bases). V gave up 8 bases and J gave up 8 bases, with 21 bases separating them. Germline values: CDR1 MNHEY, CDR2 SMNVEV (reference sequence). The CDR3 sequence is 15 residues long.

This clonotype appeared a few times. The chain links TRBV4-1 to TRBJ1-1; no clear D gene. CDR1 and CDR2 (germline): MGHRA, YSYEKL. The V end was cut by 0 bases, the J end by 2 bases, with 10 bases between. This CDR3 comprises 15 residues. DNA for the CDR3: TGCGCCAGCAGCCAAGAGGTGATCTTTAACACTGAAGCTTTCTTT. This translates into CASSQEVIFNTEAFF.

V is TRBV10-3 and J is TRBJ2-3; TRBD2 agrees at 9 bases. Looked up from germline, CDR1 is ENHRY and CDR2 is SYGVKD. V shed 4 bases and J 0 bases; nucleotides not matched to a gene: 5. The CDR3 spans 16 residues. The CDR3 region has the DNA TGTGCCATCAGTGTTTTAGCGGGGGATAGCACAGATACGCAGTATTTT. Its translation: CAISVLAGDSTDTQYF.

For this clonotype: A much larger clone is a single base away; this may be a read error. The rearrangement uses TRBV20-1 and TRBJ2-3; 8 bases fit TRBD1. Germline trimming cut 8 bases from V and 5 bases from J; bases unmatched to any gene: 6. CDR3 length: 12 amino acids. In germline, CDR1 is DFQATT, CDR2 SNEGSKA (reference sequence). For the CDR3, the DNA is TGCAGTACCCGACAGGGGATAGATACGCAGTATTTT. It specifies CSTRQGIDTQYF.

On this clonotype itself: One end of the junction varies from germline; a read error may be responsible. This chain links TRBV18 with TRBJ1-1; TRBD1 aligns across 7 bases. The CDR3 has 15 residues. Germline assignment: CDR1 KGHSH and CDR2 LQKENI. CDR3 amino acids: CASTPATGSNTEAFF. CDR3 DNA sequence: TGTGCCAGCACACCGGCGACAGGGTCGAACACTGAAGCTTTCTTT. The full variable domain, rest sourced from reference TRBV18 and TRBJ1-1, is NAGVMQNPRHLVRRRGQEARLRCSPMKGHSHVYWYRQLPEEGLKFMVYLQKENIIDESGMPKERFSAEFPKEGPSILRIQQVVRGDSAAYFCASTPATGSNTEAFFGQGTRLTVV.

The rearrangement uses TRBV30 and TRBJ2-7, with TRBD1 matching 7 bases. Germline V CDR1 and CDR2: GTSNPN, SVGIG (reference sequence). The CDR3 has 15 residues. With 0 bases clipped from V and 1 base from J, the junction kept 6 bases outside the gene matches. The CDR3 region has the DNA TGTGCCTGGAGTGTGCCCGGGACAGCATCCTACGAGCAGTACTTC. Its protein is CAWSVPGTASYEQYF.

The V call is TRBV9, the J call TRBJ1-4; 7 bases align to TRBD1. CDR1 is SGDLS, CDR2 YYNGEE, per germline. V trimming: 5 bases; J trimming: 6 bases; junction bases outside the gene matches: 4. CDR3 length equals 13 residues. CDR3 in amino acids: CASSRTGHEKLFF. The CDR3 DNA reads TGTGCCAGCAGTAGGACAGGACATGAAAAACTGTTTTTT.

As regards this clonotype: A junction end diverges from the germline sequence, so it may reflect a read error. The chain has TRBV27 and TRBJ2-7; 10 nucleotides agree with TRBD2. This CDR3 region has 14 residues. CDR1 is MNHEY, CDR2 SMNVEV, per germline (reference sequence). The CDR3 region has the DNA TGTGTCAGCAGTTTCACTAGCGGGAAATACGAGCAGTACTTC. This sequence encodes CVSSFTSGKYEQYF.

This rearrangement joins TRBV11-1 to TRBJ1-6, with TRBD1 as a possible D gene (6 bases). Trimming cost V 5 bases and J 0 bases, with 11 bases left between them. Germline V gene lookup returns CDR1 SGHAT and CDR2 FQDESV (reference sequence). This CDR3 spans 16 amino acids. DNA of the CDR3: TGTGCCAGCAGCGGGACACGGAGCTCCTATAATTCACCCCTCCACTTT. Protein: CASSGTRSSYNSPLHF.

The CDR3 loop is CSAREINRGNTGELFF. CDR3 sequence (DNA): TGCAGTGCTAGAGAGATAAACAGGGGGAACACCGGGGAGCTGTTTTTT. The chain has TRBV20-1 and TRBJ2-2; TRBD1 aligns across 7 bases. The germline V gene encodes CDR1 DFQATT and CDR2 SNEGSKA (reference sequence). The trim removed 0 bases at V and 1 base at J, leaving 5 bases unmatched. CDR3 length equals 16 residues.

This clonotype turned up a few times. The chain employs TRBV5-1 and TRBJ1-2, with D possibly TRBD1 on 6 matching bases. Germline CDR1 is SGHRS and CDR2 is YFSETQ. The CDR3 has 13 residues. V dropped 4 bases and J dropped 6 bases, with 13 bases sitting between them. CDR3 amino acids: CASSDTGTHGYTF. In DNA, the CDR3 is TGCGCCAGCAGCGACACAGGGACCCATGGCTACACCTTC. Combining the CDR3 with reference TRBV5-1 and TRBJ1-2 gives the whole variable domain KAGVTQTPRYLIKTRGQQVTLSCSPISGHRSVSWYQQTPGQGLQFLFEYFSETQRNKGNFPGRFSGRQFSNSRSEMNVSTLELGDSALYLCASSDTGTHGYTFGSGTRLTVV.

The sample holds many counts of this clonotype. The rearrangement joins TRBV7-9 to TRBJ2-3; the D is unclear. V lost 5 bases and J 2 bases, leaving 11 bases between the germline ends. This CDR3 spans 14 amino acids. Germline assignment: CDR1 SEHNR and CDR2 FQNEAQ (reference sequence). CDR3 sequence: CASSPLGTTDTQYF. CDR3 nucleotides: TGTGCCAGCAGCCCCTTGGGTACCACAGATACGCAGTATTTT.

This clonotype has more than one count but fewer than ten. The chain combines TRBV7-9 with TRBJ1-2; no definite D call. Deletions cut 1 base from V and 4 bases from J, with 10 bases between. Germline CDR1 SEHNR, CDR2 FQNEAQ (reference sequence). CDR3 size: 14 residues. The CDR3 bases are TGTGCCAGCAGCTTAGAGGCCGGCCCCTATGGCTACACCTTC. Translated: CASSLEAGPYGYTF. Variable domain in full (rest from reference TRBV7-9 and TRBJ1-2): DTGVSQNPRHKITKRGQNVTFRCDPISEHNRLYWYRQTLGQGPEFLTYFQNEAQLEKSRLLSDRFSAERPKGSFSTLEIQRTEQGDSAMYLCASSLEAGPYGYTFGSGTRLTVV.

The chain links TRBV20-1 to TRBJ2-1; a weak D match, TRBD1 (5 bases). The CDR3 is 13 residues long. Germline V lookup: CDR1 DFQATT, CDR2 SNEGSKA (reference sequence). V was trimmed by 3 bases and J by 2 bases, leaving 8 bases between them. The CDR3 sequence is CSARDIPYNEQFF. The DNA for the CDR3 is TGCAGTGCTAGGGACATCCCCTACAATGAGCAGTTCTTC.